These T cell receptor beta chains were read from a single sample in a study of blood T cell repertoires in COVID-19. Using immunoSEQ multiplex PCR, the repertoire was profiled, and TCRdb retains in-frame clones only, with some absent. The profile covers 15,000 or so clones, with 88% appearing a single time and less than 30% taken by the ten largest. The sample taken for sequencing was peripheral blood. The receptor set was obtained from a human donor in a cohort sampled during active COVID-19. CDR3s include the opening cysteine and the closing phenylalanine or tryptophan. The order of the fields is D gene, clone size, V gene, J gene, CDR3 DNA, CDR3 protein. D genes are given only for firm matches. Only part of the rows carry a size: once, few, many, or a class if the clone is expanded.

NA	once	TRBV5-1	TRBJ2-5	TGCGCCAGCAGCTCAGGACAGCACCAAGAGACCCAGTACTTC	CASSSGQHQETQYF
TRBD2	NA	TRBV15	TRBJ2-2	TGTGCCACCAGCAGGGGACTAGCGGGAGCGGAGCTGTTTTTT	CATSRGLAGAELFF
NA	NA	TRBV3-1/TRBV3-2	TRBJ2-5	TGTGCCAGCAGCCAAGAGGTGGTCAGACAAGAGACCCAGTACTTC	CASSQEVVRQETQYF
NA	NA	TRBV5-1	TRBJ1-2	TGCGCCAGCAGCTTGCAGGATTCCTATGGCTACACCTTC	CASSLQDSYGYTF
NA	few	TRBV5-1	TRBJ1-1	TGCGCCAGCAGCCTTTACAGGGACATGAACACTGAAGCTTTCTTT	CASSLYRDMNTEAFF
NA	NA	TRBV18	TRBJ1-2	TGTGCCAGCTCACCACCTTCAAGCGCAGGGCGTGGACATGGCTACACCTTC	CASSPPSSAGRGHGYTF
NA	NA	TRBV15	TRBJ1-2	TGTGCCACCAGCAGAGATCACGTGCAGGGAGGCGGCTACACCTTC	CATSRDHVQGGGYTF
TRBD2	NA	TRBV4-1	TRBJ2-5	TGCGCCAGCAGCGACCTAGCGGGGAAACAAGAGACCCAGTACTTC	CASSDLAGKQETQYF
TRBD2	NA	TRBV7-2	TRBJ2-1	TGTGCCAGCAGCTTGCGCCAAGCGGGAGGATCCTACAATGAGCAGTTCTTC	CASSLRQAGGSYNEQFF
TRBD2	NA	TRBV28	TRBJ2-1	TGTGCCAGCAGGGGTCGACTAGCGGGAGCGGTCCGGTCCTACAATGAGCAGTTCTTC	CASRGRLAGAVRSYNEQFF
TRBD1	NA	TRBV5-1	TRBJ1-2	TGCGCCAGCAGCTCGGGACAGGGGGAAGGCTACACCTTC	CASSSGQGEGYTF
TRBD2	NA	TRBV5-1	TRBJ2-7	TGCGCCAGAAACGAAGCGGGAGCCCTCTACGAGCAGTACTTC	CARNEAGALYEQYF
NA	NA	TRBV6-2/TRBV6-3	TRBJ2-2	TGTGCCAGCAGTTATTTGGGGGCCACCGGGGAGCTGTTTTTT	CASSYLGATGELFF
TRBD1	NA	TRBV29-1	TRBJ2-5	TGCAGCGTTGAAGATCGAGGGACAGCGACGAAAGAGACCCAGTACTTC	CSVEDRGTATKETQYF
TRBD1	NA	TRBV6-1	TRBJ1-4	TGTGCCAGCAGTGAATGGCTTAGAGGACAGGGGAGGCTTGAAAAACTGTTTTTT	CASSEWLRGQGRLEKLFF
TRBD1	NA	TRBV5-4	TRBJ1-2	TGTGCCAGCAGCCGGACAGGGGAGGGTGGCTACACCTTC	CASSRTGEGGYTF
NA	medium-sized	TRBV5-1	TRBJ2-2	TGCGCCAGCAGCTTGGGAGTTAACACCGGGGAGCTGTTTTTT	CASSLGVNTGELFF
NA	NA	TRBV5-5	TRBJ2-1	TGTGCCAGCAGCTTGGAACAGCCAGGCTCCTACAATGAGCAGTTCTTC	CASSLEQPGSYNEQFF
NA	NA	TRBV19	TRBJ1-1	TGTGCCAGTAGTATCGGGGGGACCTTGAACACTGAAGCTTTCTTT	CASSIGGTLNTEAFF
TRBD1	NA	TRBV5-1	TRBJ2-2	TGCGCCAGCGCCCTGACAGGGGGCTACACCGGGGAGCTGTTTTTT	CASALTGGYTGELFF
NA	NA	TRBV30	TRBJ1-1	TGTGCCTACGAACGGGAAATAGAAGCTTTCTTT	CAYEREIEAFF
TRBD1	NA	TRBV19	TRBJ1-5	TGTGCCAGTAGTAAGGGGGCTGGGGATTATAGCAATCAGCCCCAGCATTTT	CASSKGAGDYSNQPQHF
NA	NA	TRBV6-6	TRBJ2-5	TGTGCCAGCAGTCGATCCGAGGGGACCCAGTACTTC	CASSRSEGTQYF